Following are 24 T cell receptor beta chains from one sample sequenced in a study of sequential checkpoint blockade in melanoma. Treatment: randomized to nivolumab then ipilimumab (arm A) or the reverse (arm B). The assay was immunoSEQ multiplex PCR, and TCRdb's table has in-frame clones only and misses some. The data show about 16,000 clones, 85% to 95% seen once. Sequences were derived from CD8+ T cells sorted from blood (inferred from file names), sampled from a patient given nivolumab and ipilimumab in sequence. These receptors all stem from a human donor with melanoma.

This clone was counted once. The chain recombines TRBV5-6 with TRBJ2-5; D perhaps matches TRBD1 (7 bases). Matching the DNA end better, TRBJ2-7 makes the J call doubtful. Germline V gene data show CDR1 as SGHDT and CDR2 as YYEEEE. This CDR3 contains 17 residues. CDR3 protein: CASSSLSRDSSPYEQYF. CDR3 coding DNA: TGTGCCAGCAGTTCTCTGTCGCGGGACAGCTCACCCTACGAGCAGTACTTC.

The chain uses TRBV14 and TRBJ2-7; 7 nucleotides line up with TRBD1. Germline lookup yields CDR1 SGHDN and CDR2 FVKESK. Trimming at V came to 2 bases and at J to 4 bases, leaving 5 bases not matched to a gene. This CDR3 comprises 14 residues. CDR3: CASSQTGTEYEQYF. CDR3 nucleotides: TGTGCCAGCAGCCAAACCGGGACAGAGTACGAGCAGTACTTC.

The rearrangement joins TRBV5-6 to TRBJ2-7; 7 bases line up with TRBD1. Germline trimming cut 4 bases from V and 4 bases from J; bases unmatched to any gene: 5. The CDR3 covers 13 residues. Germline V gene lookup returns CDR1 SGHDT and CDR2 YYEEEE. In DNA, the CDR3 is TGTGCCAGCAGCCCGGGACAGTCATACGAGCAGTACGTC. Translating gives CASSPGQSYEQYV.

This clone occurred once. The genes are TRBV29-1 and TRBJ1-1, with TRBD1 matching over 7 bases. Germline V gene data show CDR1 as SQVTM and CDR2 as ANQGSEA. The CDR3 is made up of 15 amino acids. Trimming cost V 7 bases and J 1 base; bases outside gene matches: 12. The CDR3 protein is CSALTGPRGNTEAFF. DNA for the CDR3: TGCAGCGCCCTGACAGGGCCCAGGGGGAACACTGAAGCTTTCTTT.

To note about this clone: One junction end does not reproduce the germline sequence, and a read error may be involved. The CDR3 coding sequence is TGTGCCAGCAGTTTATCGACCGGGAACCCTGAAGCTTTCTTT. Amino acid sequence: CASSLSTGNPEAFF. The V and J genes are TRBV27 and TRBJ1-1, with D uncertain. The CDR3 spans 14 residues. Germline V gene lookup returns CDR1 MNHEY and CDR2 SMNVEV (reference sequence).

The chain combines TRBV29-1 with TRBJ1-2; D uncertain. Trimming cost V 3 bases and J 3 bases, with 11 bases left between them. Germline assignment: CDR1 SQVTM and CDR2 ANQGSEA. CDR3 size: 13 residues. CDR3 amino acids: CSVDNGRDYGYTF. CDR3 nucleotide sequence: TGCAGCGTTGATAACGGGAGGGACTATGGCTACACCTTC.

This chain links TRBV19 with TRBJ1-2; D not resolved. Germline V lookup: CDR1 LNHDA, CDR2 SQIVND (reference sequence). V was shortened by 8 bases and J by 4 bases, with 14 bases between the two germline ends. The CDR3 extends over 13 amino acids. In DNA form, the CDR3 reads TGTGCCAGTGGAGGATCCGGTGCCTATGGCTACACCTTC. Its protein is CASGGSGAYGYTF.

The chain recombines TRBV28 with TRBJ1-1, with TRBD1 as a possible D gene (5 bases). Deletions cut 6 bases from V and 3 bases from J, with 17 bases between. There are 15 residues in the CDR3. Germline values: CDR1 MDHEN, CDR2 SYDVKM. The CDR3 sequence is CASSKTGGKDTEAFF. In DNA, the CDR3 is TGTGCCAGCAGCAAAACGGGGGGTAAGGACACTGAAGCTTTCTTT.

This sequence joins TRBV16 and TRBJ1-1; 11 bases align to TRBD1. The CDR3 consists of 14 residues. The germline V gene encodes CDR1 KGHSY and CDR2 FQNENV. The ends lost 2 bases at V and 4 bases at J; junction bases unmatched: 0. CDR3 loop: CASSQGTGGTEAFF. The CDR3 nucleotides read TGTGCCAGCAGCCAAGGGACAGGGGGCACTGAAGCTTTCTTT.

The V gene is TRBV19, the J gene TRBJ2-7; TRBD1 is a possible D gene (5 bases). V gave up 1 base and J gave up 0 bases, with 10 bases separating them. Looked up from germline, CDR1 is LNHDA and CDR2 is SQIVND (reference sequence). The CDR3 is 15 residues long. CDR3 residues: CASSIGWGSSYEQYF. CDR3 coding DNA: TGTGCCAGTAGTATAGGGTGGGGCAGCTCCTACGAGCAGTACTTC.

The chain uses TRBV4-1 and TRBJ1-1, with 12 bases that match TRBD1. Trimming at V came to 1 base and at J to 6 bases, leaving 15 bases not matched to a gene. From germline, CDR1 is MGHRA and CDR2 YSYEKL. This CDR3 contains 19 residues. The CDR3 loop reads CASSQAFSGQGATRAEAFF. In DNA, the CDR3 is TGCGCCAGCAGCCAAGCCTTTTCGGGACAGGGGGCTACTAGGGCTGAAGCTTTCTTT.

The rearrangement joins TRBV11-3 to TRBJ2-1; the D gene is possibly TRBD1 (5 bases). CDR3 length: 14 amino acids. Looked up from germline, CDR1 is SGHNT and CDR2 is YENEEA. With 4 bases removed from V and 8 bases from J, the gap between germline ends came to 15 bases. The chain's CDR3 is CASSSGWGSDEQFF. CDR3 bases: TGTGCCAGCAGCTCAGGGTGGGGATCGGATGAGCAGTTCTTC.

As for this clone: This specimen includes other DNA sequences encoding the same CDR3. The chain couples TRBV7-9 to TRBJ1-5, with 8 bases identical to TRBD1. CDR3 length: 14 amino acids. The germline gives CDR1 SEHNR, CDR2 FQNEAQ (reference sequence). V shed 1 base, J shed 4 bases, and the junction held 0 bases outside the gene matches. The chain's CDR3 is CASSLGQGNQPQHF. The CDR3 DNA reads TGTGCCAGCAGCTTAGGACAGGGGAATCAGCCCCAGCATTTT.

CDR3 coding DNA: TGTGCCAGCAGTTTACCCGGGACCTACGAGCAGTACTTC. Translation gives CASSLPGTYEQYF. The rearrangement uses TRBV28 and TRBJ2-7; D perhaps matches TRBD2 (5 bases). V was pared by 2 bases and J by 2 bases, with 7 bases between. The CDR3 runs 13 residues. Germline lookup yields CDR1 MDHEN and CDR2 SYDVKM. The variable domain in full, completed from reference TRBV28 and TRBJ2-7, reads DVKVTQSSRYLVKRTGEKVFLECVQDMDHENMFWYRQDPGLGLRLIYFSYDVKMKEKGDIPEGYSVSREKKERFSLILESASTNQTSMYLCASSLPGTYEQYFGPGTRLTVT.

The gene calls are TRBV11-1 and TRBJ1-1, with a weak D call TRBD1 (6 bases). With 4 bases removed from V and 2 bases from J, the gap between germline ends came to 11 bases. The germline gives CDR1 SGHAT, CDR2 FQDESV (reference sequence). The CDR3 totals 14 residues. The CDR3 DNA follows: TGTGCCAGCAGCTCCTCGGACAGCAACACTGAAGCTTTCTTT. Protein product: CASSSSDSNTEAFF.

The chain combines TRBV6-1 with TRBJ2-7; 8 bases fit TRBD2. CDR3 size: 15 residues. V was pared by 7 bases and J by 0 bases, with 8 bases of the junction left unmatched. The germline gives CDR1 MNHNS, CDR2 SASEGT. As DNA, the CDR3 is TGTGCCAGCACCTTTACGGGAGGGCACTCCTACGAGCAGTACTTC. Translation gives CASTFTGGHSYEQYF.

The gene calls are TRBV5-6 and TRBJ2-7, with TRBD2 matching 7 bases. With 4 bases clipped from V and 2 bases from J, the junction kept 6 bases outside the gene matches. The CDR3 extends over 14 amino acids. Germline CDR1 SGHDT, CDR2 YYEEEE. The CDR3 loop is CASSQRTRTYEQYV. Here the CDR3 DNA reads TGTGCCAGCAGCCAACGGACTAGGACCTACGAGCAGTACGTC.

This clone showed up just once. The genes are TRBV28 and TRBJ2-7; 9 nucleotides align to TRBD1. This CDR3 has 15 residues. Germline V gives CDR1 MDHEN, CDR2 SYDVKM. V lost 5 bases to trimming and J lost 0 bases; unmatched junction nucleotides: 5. CDR3 DNA sequence: TGTGCCAGCAGTCGCGGACAGGGGAGCTCCTACGAGCAGTACGTC. Its translation is CASSRGQGSSYEQYV.

About this clone: One junction end does not reproduce the germline sequence, and a read error may be involved. The sample carries other DNA sequences with the same CDR3. The V call is TRBV6-7, the J call TRBJ1-1, with a possible D match to TRBD1 (5 bases). TRBV6-7 is an ORF; its function is uncertain. The CDR3 totals 14 residues. CDR3 DNA sequence: TGCGCCAGCAGTTATTTGGGGGGATGCAATGAAGCTTTCTTT. This gives the protein CASSYLGGCNEAFF.

The chain links TRBV27 to TRBJ2-7; 8 bases align to TRBD2. Germline V lookup: CDR1 MNHEY, CDR2 SMNVEV (reference sequence). Trimming removed 10 bases from V and 2 bases from J; junction bases left unmatched: 7. The CDR3 spans 13 residues. The CDR3 DNA reads as TGTGCCACCAAGGGACTAGTTCCCTACGAGCAGTACTTC. It yields the protein CATKGLVPYEQYF.

This chain connects TRBV30 to TRBJ1-2; 9 nucleotides line up with TRBD1. V gave up 0 bases and J gave up 1 base; unmatched junction bases: 6. This CDR3 region has 16 residues. The germline CDR1 and CDR2 sequences are GTSNPN and SVGIG (reference sequence). CDR3 nucleotides: TGTGCCTGGAGTGTACCCACGGGACAGGGTAACTATGGCTACACCTTC. It yields the protein CAWSVPTGQGNYGYTF.

J is TRBJ1-1 and V is TRBV27; D is unresolved. The V gene's germline CDR1 is MNHEY and CDR2 SMNVEV (reference sequence). Between the trimmed V and J ends, which lost 3 bases and 1 base, there was a span of 6 bases. The CDR3 is 13 residues long. The DNA of the CDR3 is TGTGCCAGCAGTTTCACCGGGAACACTGAAGCTTTCTTT. It encodes CASSFTGNTEAFF.

Concerning this clone itself: At one of its ends the junction is not consistent with the germline gene, which may arise from a read error. This chain links TRBV7-6 with TRBJ2-7; 12 bases are shared with TRBD2. Germline lookup yields CDR1 SGHVS and CDR2 FNYEAQ. The CDR3 spans 14 residues. The CDR3: CASSLAGGPYEQYF. DNA of the CDR3: TGTGCCAGCAGCCTAGCGGGAGGGCCGTACGAGCAGTACTTC.

The chain carries TRBV10-3 and TRBJ2-7, with TRBD2 matching over 8 bases. Germline trimming cut 10 bases from V and 5 bases from J; bases unmatched to any gene: 10. This CDR3 region has 13 residues. Germline V gene sequence: CDR1 ENHRY, CDR2 SYGVKD. The CDR3 nucleotides read TGTGCCAAAGCGGGACTAGGGCTTAACGAGCAGTACTTC. Protein sequence: CAKAGLGLNEQYF.